This T cell receptor beta chain is from a study of T cells in Graves' hyperthyroidism and ophthalmopathy (dated by TCRdb to about 2019). In terms of the full investigation: A discovery cohort of 95 to 100 patients, about 40 with Graves' ophthalmopathy and 55 to 60 with stable Graves' hyperthyroidism, was used to find distinguishing TCR V-J signatures. Whether ophthalmopathy could be predicted prospectively was tested in an independent validation cohort made up of approximately 19 hyperthyroidism patients plus 17 patients who later progressed to ophthalmopathy. The approximately 100 discovery patients were divided at random into training and test sets in a 7:3 ratio. In addition, the study compared T-cell repertoires in thyroid tissue and in blood from about 6 Graves' hyperthyroidism patients. After sampling, hyperthyroidism patients received methimazole starting at 30 mg daily, and ophthalmopathy patients received high-dose intravenous methylprednisolone. The paper reports TCR Vbeta CDR3 sequencing of roughly 140 peripheral blood samples: approximately 41 ophthalmopathy, about 75 hyperthyroidism and approximately 17 progressor patients.

To note about this clonotype: It lacks a known antigen. No base qualities exist here, and no much larger clone lies one base off it.

On the study overall, not on this receptor specifically: A 13 V-J signature model separated ophthalmopathy from stable hyperthyroidism, with around 90% sensitivity and about 81% specificity in cross-validation and 80%/75% in testing. No statistical method was used to set the sample size in advance, and investigators knew the group allocation. In validation, the model predicted progression to ophthalmopathy with 65% to 71% sensitivity and about 72% specificity, a median of about 6 months before onset. Most expanded thyroid clonotypes (frequency above 0.001) were also detected in blood, a finding suggesting that blood repertoires may reflect thyroid immune responses.

V loses 4 bases of germline sequence and J loses 3 bases, and the interval between the two ends is 13 bases. For CDR1 and CDR2, the germline V gene lists SGHRS and YFSETQ. The CDR3 holds 14 amino acids from the cysteine to the phenylalanine. Of all the DNA, just the CDR3 is kept, 42 bases in frame from base 1. Any patient with an uncontrolled infection, another autoimmune disease, pregnancy or lactation was excluded. Diagnoses relied on clinical symptoms, serum thyroxine and TRAb, thyroid ultrasound and orbital computed tomography. Total RNA was extracted using Trizol reagent, and RNA quality was assessed on an Agilent 2100 Bioanalyzer. Amplification of TCR beta CDR3 regions was carried out from RNA transcripts. The TCR CDR3 was subjected to a first round of RT-PCR using the HTBI primer set and the Qiagen OneStep RT-PCR kit. A second multiplex PCR round built the libraries, followed by size selection and purification. Paired-end sequencing of the libraries was performed with 100 bp reads on an Illumina HiSeq2000. The original methods were these. SOAPnuke was used to process the raw data, throwing out any read that contained adapters or uncalled bases, had a mean Phred below 15, or lacked an exact constant-primer or identifier match. COPE v1.2.5 was used to merge the high-quality paired reads, and each unique nucleotide sequence was defined as a clonotype. Clonotypes were aligned to IMGT TRBV, TRBD and TRBJ reference segments using MiTCR v1.1. The analysis was restricted to V-J combinations with a frequency above 0.0001, which together covered 98% to 99.2% of the repertoires. A TCS score was defined as the ratio between F50 (clonal expansion) and ExV (chaos), using BLOSUM62-based TCRdist between CDR3 peptides within each V-J. Welch's t-statistics and random forest reduced roughly 530 V-J features to 13, which were used in a naive Bayes classifier (R e1071). The similarity between thyroid and blood repertoires was quantified using the Morisita-Horn index. The raw public reads went through TCRdb reprocessing: fastp at Q25, MiXCR clone calling, in-frame beta chains kept. Rows merge per CDR3 protein into single entries with the most common DNA and genes. These V and J calls are TCRdb output, not the study's own analysis. The table for this sample lists 550,000 to 700,000 distinct CDR3 sequences; more than 45% of them were counted only once. The ten top clones hold under 20% of the sample.

Sequencing was done on a sample of peripheral blood or thyroid tissue (not recorded which). This clonotype was obtained from an adult woman with Graves' disease, either hyperthyroidism or ophthalmopathy (not recorded which). In this chain, TRBV5-1 is recombined with TRBJ2-5, with a tentative D gene TRBD1 over 5 matching bases. At the DNA level, the sequence is TGCGCCAGCAGCCCGGAAGGCAGGGAAGAGACCCAGTACTTC. Translated, this gives CASSPEGREETQYF.